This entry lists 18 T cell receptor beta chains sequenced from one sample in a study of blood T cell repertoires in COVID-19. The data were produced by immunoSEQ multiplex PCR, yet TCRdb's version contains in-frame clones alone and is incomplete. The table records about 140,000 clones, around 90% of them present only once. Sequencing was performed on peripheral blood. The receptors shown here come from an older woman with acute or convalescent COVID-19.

The CDR3 here is CASSRRDRSSYEQYF. CDR3 coding DNA: TGTGCCAGCAGCCGCCGGGACAGGAGCTCCTACGAGCAGTACTTC. This chain joins TRBV3-1 (or the pseudogene TRBV3-2) and TRBJ2-7, with 8 bases that match TRBD1. V lost 4 bases, J lost 0 bases, and 5 bases stayed unmatched. The CDR3 is 15 amino acids. Germline CDR1 is LGHDT and CDR2 is YNNKEL (reference sequence).

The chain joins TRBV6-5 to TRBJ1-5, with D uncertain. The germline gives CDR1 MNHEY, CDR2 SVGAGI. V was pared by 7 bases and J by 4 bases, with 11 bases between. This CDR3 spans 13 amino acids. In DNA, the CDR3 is TGTGCCAGCACCACTGATCCGAATCAGCCCCAGCATTTT. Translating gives CASTTDPNQPQHF.

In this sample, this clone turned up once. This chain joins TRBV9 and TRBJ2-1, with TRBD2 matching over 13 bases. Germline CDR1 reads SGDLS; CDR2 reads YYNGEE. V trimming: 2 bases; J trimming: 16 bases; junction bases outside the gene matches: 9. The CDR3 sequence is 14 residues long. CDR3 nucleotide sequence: TGTGCCAGCAGCGTGACTAGCGGGGGGCCTAGGGAATTCTTC. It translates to CASSVTSGGPREFF.

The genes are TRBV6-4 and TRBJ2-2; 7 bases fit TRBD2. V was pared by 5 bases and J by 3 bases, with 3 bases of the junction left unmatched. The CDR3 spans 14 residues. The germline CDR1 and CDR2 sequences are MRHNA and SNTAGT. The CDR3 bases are TGTGCCAGCAGTCGGGGGGTCGACACCGGGGAGCTGTTTTTT. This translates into CASSRGVDTGELFF.

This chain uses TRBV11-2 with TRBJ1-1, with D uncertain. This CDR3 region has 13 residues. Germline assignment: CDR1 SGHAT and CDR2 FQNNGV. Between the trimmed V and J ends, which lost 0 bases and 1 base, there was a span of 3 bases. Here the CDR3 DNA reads TGTGCCAGCAGCTTAGAGAGGAACACTGAAGCTTTCTTT. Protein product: CASSLERNTEAFF.

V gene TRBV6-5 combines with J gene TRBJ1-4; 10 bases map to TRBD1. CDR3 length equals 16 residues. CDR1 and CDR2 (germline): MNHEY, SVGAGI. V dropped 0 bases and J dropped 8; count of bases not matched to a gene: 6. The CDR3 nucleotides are TGTGCCAGCAGTTACTCGAGCGGGACAGGGGTGGAAAAACTGTTTTTT. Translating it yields CASSYSSGTGVEKLFF.

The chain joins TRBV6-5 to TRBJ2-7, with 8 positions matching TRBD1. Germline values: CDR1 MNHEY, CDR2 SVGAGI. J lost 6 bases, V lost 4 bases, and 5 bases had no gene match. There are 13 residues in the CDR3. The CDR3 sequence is CASSFTDRGEQYF. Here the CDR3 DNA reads TGTGCCAGCAGTTTCACCGACAGGGGCGAGCAGTACTTC.

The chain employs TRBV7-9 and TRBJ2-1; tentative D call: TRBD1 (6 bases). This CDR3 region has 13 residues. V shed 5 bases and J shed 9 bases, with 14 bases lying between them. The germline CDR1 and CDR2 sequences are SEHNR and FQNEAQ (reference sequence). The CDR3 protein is CASSPTGLGEQFF. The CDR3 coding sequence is TGTGCCAGCAGCCCGACAGGATTGGGTGAGCAGTTCTTC.

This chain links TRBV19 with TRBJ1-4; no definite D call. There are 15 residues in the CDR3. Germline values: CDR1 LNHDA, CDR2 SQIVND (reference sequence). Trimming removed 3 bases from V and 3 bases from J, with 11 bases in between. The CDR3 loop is CASSIRGSANEKLFF. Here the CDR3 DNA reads TGTGCCAGTAGTATCCGGGGTTCGGCTAATGAAAAACTGTTTTTT.

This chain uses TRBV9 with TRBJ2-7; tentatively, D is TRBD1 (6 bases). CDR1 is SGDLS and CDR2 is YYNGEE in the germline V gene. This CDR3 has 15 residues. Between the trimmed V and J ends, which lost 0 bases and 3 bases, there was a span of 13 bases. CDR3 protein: CASSVEGVPYYEQYF. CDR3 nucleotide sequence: TGTGCCAGCAGCGTAGAGGGGGTCCCCTACTACGAGCAGTACTTC.

CDR3 nucleotides: TGTGCCATCAACAGGGAAAGCAATCAGCCCCAGCATTTT. Protein sequence: CAINRESNQPQHF. This sequence joins TRBV10-3 and TRBJ1-5; D is perhaps TRBD1 (6 bases). CDR1 ENHRY and CDR2 SYGVKD come from the germline V gene. This CDR3 has 13 amino acids. Trimming cost V 7 bases and J 1 base, with 8 bases left between them.

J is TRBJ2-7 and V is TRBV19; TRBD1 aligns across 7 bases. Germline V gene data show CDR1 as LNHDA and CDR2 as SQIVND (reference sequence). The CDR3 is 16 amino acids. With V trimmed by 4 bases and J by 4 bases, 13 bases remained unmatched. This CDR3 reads CASSNNPGQRLYEQYF. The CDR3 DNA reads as TGTGCCAGTAGTAATAATCCGGGACAGAGATTATACGAGCAGTACTTC.

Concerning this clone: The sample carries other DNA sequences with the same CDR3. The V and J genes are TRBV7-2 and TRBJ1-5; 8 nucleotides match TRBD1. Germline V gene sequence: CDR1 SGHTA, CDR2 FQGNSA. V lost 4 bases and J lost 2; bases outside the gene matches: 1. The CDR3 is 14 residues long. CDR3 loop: CASSSGQGNQPQHF. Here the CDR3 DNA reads TGTGCCAGCAGCTCGGGACAGGGCAATCAGCCCCAGCATTTT.

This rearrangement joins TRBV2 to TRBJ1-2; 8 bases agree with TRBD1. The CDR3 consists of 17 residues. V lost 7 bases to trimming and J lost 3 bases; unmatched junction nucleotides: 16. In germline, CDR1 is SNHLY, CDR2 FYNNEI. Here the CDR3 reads CASIPPGGTGVYYGYTF. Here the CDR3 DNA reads TGTGCCAGCATCCCTCCCGGGGGGACAGGAGTCTACTATGGCTACACCTTC.

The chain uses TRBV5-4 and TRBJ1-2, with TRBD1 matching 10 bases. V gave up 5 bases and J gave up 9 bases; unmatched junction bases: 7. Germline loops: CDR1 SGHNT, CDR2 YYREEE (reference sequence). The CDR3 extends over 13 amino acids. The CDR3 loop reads CASRSGTGDRYTF. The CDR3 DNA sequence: TGTGCCAGCAGGTCCGGGACAGGGGACCGCTACACCTTC.

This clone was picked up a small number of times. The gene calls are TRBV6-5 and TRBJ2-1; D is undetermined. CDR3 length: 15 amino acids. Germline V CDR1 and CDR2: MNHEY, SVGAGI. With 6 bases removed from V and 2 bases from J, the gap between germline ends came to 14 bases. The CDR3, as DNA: TGTGCCAGCAGACGTTCGGAGAATCCCTACAATGAGCAGTTCTTC. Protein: CASRRSENPYNEQFF.

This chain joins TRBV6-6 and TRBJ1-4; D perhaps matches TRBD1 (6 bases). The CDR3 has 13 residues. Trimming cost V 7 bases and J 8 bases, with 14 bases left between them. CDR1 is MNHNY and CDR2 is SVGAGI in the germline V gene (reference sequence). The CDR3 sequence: CASTSGTSEKLFF. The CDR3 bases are TGTGCCAGCACCTCGGGGACAAGCGAAAAACTGTTTTTT.

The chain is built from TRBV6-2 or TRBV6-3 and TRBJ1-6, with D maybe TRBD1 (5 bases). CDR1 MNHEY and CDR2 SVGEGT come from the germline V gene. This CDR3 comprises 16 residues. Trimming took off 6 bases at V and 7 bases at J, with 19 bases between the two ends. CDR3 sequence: CASSYSGFNRNSPLHF. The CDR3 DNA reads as TGTGCCAGCAGCTATTCTGGATTTAACAGGAATTCACCCCTCCACTTT.